A single sample is the source of the 24 T cell receptor beta chains below, sequenced in a study of CD4 T cells in relation to SARS-CoV-2 and coronaviruses. The antigens for these receptors are not known. CD4+ T cells from unexposed donors were obtained before the COVID-19 pandemic (2011-2018). Isolation of CD4+ T cells took place after around eleven days in culture. Repertoires were generated with immunoSEQ multiplex PCR, while TCRdb's copy carries only in-frame clones and drops some. The sample comprises some 22,000 clones, around 82% of which are singletons, and over 11% rests with the top ten. Sequenced material: CD4+ T cells from PBMCs, cultured in vitro. Receptor source: a human donor in good health.

This chain links TRBV3-1 (or the pseudogene TRBV3-2) with TRBJ2-1; D is unresolved. The germline V gene has CDR1 LGHDT and CDR2 YNNKEL (reference sequence). Trimming shortened V by 6 bases and J by 5 bases, and 5 bases separated the two germline ends. CDR3 length: 11 amino acids. The CDR3 sequence: CASRGNNEQFF. The CDR3 nucleotides read TGTGCCAGCAGGGGGAACAATGAGCAGTTCTTC.

The chain combines TRBV20-1 with TRBJ2-2; possible D gene TRBD2, 5 bases. The CDR3 sequence is 14 residues long. The V and J ends lost 3 bases and 4 bases respectively, with 12 bases between them. Germline CDR1 DFQATT, CDR2 SNEGSKA (reference sequence). DNA for the CDR3: TGCAGTGCTAGTATTGCGGGTTCCACCGGGGAGCTGTTTTTT. Residues: CSASIAGSTGELFF.

The J gene is TRBJ2-5, the V gene TRBV5-1; possibly TRBD1 or TRBD2 for D (6 bases each). The CDR3 is made up of 13 amino acids. Germline CDR1 is SGHRS and CDR2 is YFSETQ. V lost 4 bases to trimming and J lost 4 bases, with 11 bases between them. The CDR3 nucleotides are TGCGCCAGCAGCCCCAGGGGAGGAGAGACCCAGTACTTC. Its protein is CASSPRGGETQYF.

This clone was picked up a small number of times. The chain employs TRBV30 and TRBJ1-6; the D gene is possibly TRBD1 (6 bases). CDR3 size: 12 residues. The germline V and J ends were trimmed by 3 bases and 11 bases, with 11 bases remaining between them. Looked up from germline, CDR1 is GTSNPN and CDR2 is SVGIG (reference sequence). The CDR3 is CAWRAGETPLHF. CDR3 in DNA: TGTGCCTGGAGAGCAGGGGAGACACCCCTCCACTTT.

The CDR3 DNA sequence: TGTGCCATCAGTTCGGACCTCTACGAGCAGTACTTC. It specifies CAISSDLYEQYF. The V gene is TRBV10-3, the J gene TRBJ2-7; no reliable D call. This CDR3 region has 12 residues. Germline V CDR1 and CDR2: ENHRY, SYGVKD. Trimming removed 5 bases at V and 3 bases at J, with 8 bases between.

V and J are TRBV7-3 and TRBJ2-1, with 7 bases lining up with TRBD2. The trim removed 2 bases at V and 12 bases at J, leaving 7 bases unmatched. The CDR3 has 13 amino acids. Looked up from germline, CDR1 is SGHTA and CDR2 is FQGTGA. DNA of the CDR3: TGTGCCAGCAGCTTACAGGCGGGAGTGGGGCAGTTCTTC. Protein product: CASSLQAGVGQFF. Looking up the rest from reference TRBV7-3 and TRBJ2-1 gives the full variable domain: GAGVSQTPSNKVTEKGKYVELRCDPISGHTALYWYRQSLGQGPEFLIYFQGTGAADDSGLPNDRFFAVRPEGSVSTLKIQRTERGDSAVYLCASSLQAGVGQFFGPGTRLTVL.

This clone has just a few counts. V is TRBV19 and J is TRBJ1-1; D remains unclear. Looked up from germline, CDR1 is LNHDA and CDR2 is SQIVND (reference sequence). V gave up 3 bases and J gave up 1 base, with 6 bases separating them. The CDR3 is 13 amino acids. The CDR3, as DNA: TGTGCCAGTAGTATGAACCCGAACACTGAAGCTTTCTTT. Translation: CASSMNPNTEAFF.

V usage is TRBV7-9 and J usage is TRBJ2-7; 7 bases are shared with TRBD2. Germline CDR1 and CDR2: SEHNR and FQNEAQ (reference sequence). V lost 1 base and J lost 13; bases outside the gene matches: 13. The CDR3 spans 14 residues. The CDR3 reads CASSLGEGPYVCYF. The CDR3 coding sequence is TGTGCCAGCAGCTTAGGGGAGGGACCCTACGTTTGTTACTTC.

The rearrangement joins TRBV6-5 to TRBJ1-5, with TRBD1 matching 9 bases. The CDR3 sequence is 15 residues long. Germline V lookup: CDR1 MNHEY, CDR2 SVGAGI. Trimming cost V 5 bases and J 1 base; bases outside gene matches: 3. CDR3 sequence: CASSLQGASNQPQHF. For the CDR3, the DNA is TGTGCCAGCAGTCTACAGGGGGCGAGCAATCAGCCCCAGCATTTT.

The chain carries TRBV6-5 and TRBJ1-1; D not resolved. Germline loops: CDR1 MNHEY, CDR2 SVGAGI. V lost 6 bases and J 1 base, leaving 12 bases between the germline ends. The CDR3 spans 14 residues. In DNA form, the CDR3 reads TGTGCCAGCAGGACCGGGATACCGAACACTGAAGCTTTCTTT. Translation: CASRTGIPNTEAFF.

J is TRBJ2-1 and V is TRBV3-1 (or the pseudogene TRBV3-2); a weak D match, TRBD2 (6 bases). Germline CDR1 and CDR2: LGHDT and YNNKEL (reference sequence). V lost 3 bases and J 1 base, leaving 19 bases between the germline ends. This CDR3 is 18 amino acids long. Written as DNA, the CDR3 is TGTGCCAGCAGCCAGCGGGGACCTCGTGGGGAGTCCTACAATGAGCAGTTCTTC. Translating it yields CASSQRGPRGESYNEQFF.

This clone was seen more than once but under ten times. The rearrangement uses TRBV7-6 and TRBJ1-5; 11 nucleotides align to TRBD1. After removal of 3 bases from V and 4 bases from J, the junction contained 5 bases not matched to a gene. Germline V gene sequence: CDR1 SGHVS, CDR2 FNYEAQ. The CDR3 runs 16 residues. The CDR3 bases are TGTGCCAGCAGCTTGTCCGGGACAGGGGGTAATCAGCCCCAGCATTTT. Protein product: CASSLSGTGGNQPQHF.

This clone was found a few times. The chain is built from TRBV5-1 and TRBJ1-2; 9 bases map to TRBD1. Per the germline V gene, CDR1 is SGHRS and CDR2 is YFSETQ. CDR3 length: 15 residues. Germline trimming cut 4 bases from V and 5 bases from J; bases unmatched to any gene: 9. The CDR3 sequence is CASSTGQGRVYGYTF. The CDR3 nucleotides read TGCGCCAGCAGCACAGGACAGGGGAGAGTATATGGCTACACCTTC.

The chain carries TRBV12-3 or TRBV12-4 and TRBJ2-7, with no clear D. Trimming left V 5 bases short and J 3 bases short, with 5 bases between. The CDR3 extends over 11 amino acids. In DNA, the CDR3 is TGTGCCAGCAGTAAAGACTACGAGCAGTACTTC. This sequence encodes CASSKDYEQYF.

The gene calls are TRBV18 and TRBJ1-2; a weak D match, TRBD1 (6 bases). CDR1 and CDR2 from the germline V gene are KGHSH and LQKENI. With 0 bases removed from V and 0 bases from J, the gap between germline ends came to 8 bases. The CDR3 is 15 amino acids. CDR3 amino acids: CASSPPGTSNYGYTF. CDR3 coding DNA: TGTGCCAGCTCACCACCGGGGACATCTAACTATGGCTACACCTTC.

The chain combines TRBV30 with TRBJ1-5, with D possibly being TRBD1 (5 bases). Trimming pared 0 bases from V and 9 bases from J, leaving 18 bases between. Germline V gene sequence: CDR1 GTSNPN, CDR2 SVGIG (reference sequence). This CDR3 contains 15 residues. Written as DNA, the CDR3 is TGTGCCTGGAGTGTACTAGGGCAGGGCAATAGGCCCCAGCATTTT. Amino acids: CAWSVLGQGNRPQHF.

V is TRBV6-5 and J is TRBJ1-1; 7 bases fit TRBD1. The CDR3 consists of 14 residues. Trimming at V came to 7 bases and at J to 1 base, leaving 6 bases not matched to a gene. The germline gives CDR1 MNHEY, CDR2 SVGAGI. The CDR3 spells CASNRDSPNTEAFF. For the CDR3, the DNA is TGTGCCAGCAACCGGGACAGCCCGAACACTGAAGCTTTCTTT.

The gene calls are TRBV29-1 and TRBJ1-4; 7 positions match TRBD1. The germline V gene has CDR1 SQVTM and CDR2 ANQGSEA. Trimming at V came to 5 bases and at J to 3 bases, leaving 6 bases not matched to a gene. The CDR3 contains 14 residues. As DNA, the CDR3 is TGCAGCGTTCTGCCGGGACAGTCTAATGAAAAACTGTTTTTT. Translating it yields CSVLPGQSNEKLFF. Drawing the rest from reference TRBV29-1 and TRBJ1-4, the complete variable domain is SAVISQKPSRDICQRGTSLTIQCQVDSQVTMMFWYRQQPGQSLTLIATANQGSEATYESGFVIDKFPISRPNLTFSTLTVSNMSPEDSSIYLCSVLPGQSNEKLFFGSGTQLSVL.

In this sample, this clone turned up a few times. This sequence joins TRBV10-1 and TRBJ1-1; D is undetermined. V lost 5 bases to trimming and J lost 2 bases, with 6 bases between them. The V gene's germline CDR1 is WNHNN and CDR2 SYGVQD (reference sequence). The CDR3 length is 12 residues. The CDR3, as DNA: TGCGCCAGCAGTTCAGGAAACACTGAAGCTTTCTTT. Translating it yields CASSSGNTEAFF.

The table lists this clone with a count of one. The CDR3 DNA sequence: TGTGCCAGCAGTGATCCCCGGGTACCCTACGAGCAGTACTTC. Translation gives CASSDPRVPYEQYF. The gene calls are TRBV6-1 and TRBJ2-7; D gene unclear. CDR3 length equals 14 residues. V was cut by 3 bases and J by 2 bases, with 11 bases left in between. Germline lookup yields CDR1 MNHNS and CDR2 SASEGT.

This rearrangement joins TRBV3-1 (or the pseudogene TRBV3-2) to TRBJ1-1, with D unclear. The CDR3 totals 13 residues. Germline V lookup: CDR1 LGHDT, CDR2 YNNKEL (reference sequence). The V gene lost 5 bases and the J gene lost 0 bases, with 7 bases spanning the gap. CDR3 bases: TGTGCCAGCAGCGGCACAGTGAACACTGAAGCTTTCTTT. As protein: CASSGTVNTEAFF.

The chain links TRBV28 to TRBJ2-7, with D maybe TRBD2 (6 bases). Per the germline V gene, CDR1 is MDHEN and CDR2 is SYDVKM. The V and J ends lost 1 base and 3 bases respectively, with 10 bases between them. CDR3 length: 14 amino acids. CDR3 amino acids: CASSLFGGNYEQYF. The CDR3 DNA is TGTGCCAGCAGTTTATTTGGCGGGAACTACGAGCAGTACTTC. Drawing the rest from reference TRBV28 and TRBJ2-7, the complete variable domain is DVKVTQSSRYLVKRTGEKVFLECVQDMDHENMFWYRQDPGLGLRLIYFSYDVKMKEKGDIPEGYSVSREKKERFSLILESASTNQTSMYLCASSLFGGNYEQYFGPGTRLTVT.

The chain carries TRBV27 and TRBJ2-7; perhaps TRBD2 as D (6 bases). The CDR3 spans 18 residues. Between the trimmed V and J ends, which lost 7 bases and 4 bases, there was a span of 29 bases. Germline assignment: CDR1 MNHEY and CDR2 SMNVEV (reference sequence). CDR3 region: CASISWRVIRGGRYEQYF. The CDR3 coding sequence is TGTGCCAGCATTTCCTGGCGGGTAATAAGGGGAGGAAGGTACGAGCAGTACTTC.

The J gene is TRBJ2-1, the V gene TRBV6-4; a possible D gene is TRBD1 (6 bases). In germline, CDR1 is MRHNA, CDR2 SNTAGT. This CDR3 is built from 15 residues. V lost 0 bases and J 8 bases, leaving 14 bases between the germline ends. As DNA, the CDR3 is TGTGCCAGCAGTGACTCGTACGGTGAGGGGGATGAGCAGTTCTTC. Translation: CASSDSYGEGDEQFF.